This TCR beta chain was documented in a study of CD8+ T cells in alopecia areata (dated by TCRdb to between 2017 and 2018). With regard to the full study: The treated patients, all with moderate-to-severe alopecia areata, were enrolled in an open-label pilot trial of oral tofacitinib given at 5 to 10 mg twice daily. Patients stayed on tofacitinib for 6 to 18 months and then had 6 months of follow-up off drug so that delayed response and recurrence could be assessed. To study T cell clonal expansion in alopecia areata, the researchers applied high-throughput TCRbeta sequencing to both the C3H/HeJ mouse model and human patients. Scalp tissue and sorted CD4+ and CD8+ peripheral blood T cells from patchy and totalis/universalis alopecia areata patients and from healthy controls were covered by human TCRbeta sequencing. Patients on tofacitinib were biopsied at baseline and after 4 and 24 weeks of treatment, and several of the patients also had a later scalp biopsy. Scalp clonality was compared across normal scalp (n=4), patchy alopecia areata scalp (n=8), and alopecia totalis/universalis scalp (n=8). The RNA source kit depended on sample type: the PAXgene miRNA kit for fixed scalp, the miRNeasy kit for PBMCs, and the RNeasy kit for mouse skin. Amplification of TCRbeta CDR3 regions was done by immunoSEQ multiplex PCR using 35 Vbeta forward primers and 13 Jbeta reverse primers. What the work shows at the level of the full study, not this receptor alone: Scalp TCR repertoire analysis is complicated because resident alphabeta T cells in normal human skin are also sequenced, whereas mouse skin is dominated by gammadelta T cells. Compared with normal scalp, lesional scalp, particularly in alopecia totalis/universalis, had higher clonality and more expanded CD8+ clones, which suggests antigenic drive. Compared with mice, TCR sequences shared between patients were less clear, possibly partly because of HLA diversity across the patient population.

Library generation was performed with the immunoSEQ multiplex PCR assay. RNA was extracted from all samples and reverse transcribed into cDNA as template for TCR sequencing. First-strand cDNA was synthesized with SuperScript III using a 2:1 mix of oligo-dT and random hexamers. Amplification bias was assessed with a synthetic immune receptor repertoire, and residual bias was removed computationally. The paper's data handling went like this. After raw reads were preprocessed to remove errors, the CDR3 was defined following IMGT conventions as running from the conserved cysteine to phenylalanine. Clonality was calculated as 1 minus Shannon entropy normalized by log2 of the number of productive unique TCRs. Whether each scalp clone was CD4 or CD8 was inferred by checking scalp TCRbeta sequences against the CD4 and CD8 repertoires from sorted blood. The source is immuneACCESS, and TCRdb retained only in-frame sequences with V and J called. Part of the clones is not carried over; for the studies checked, unresolved V genes explain less than half of this, and the remainder is unexplained. The V and J calls and the clone size are those of that table, but D and trimming were determined from the DNA. This sample lists 100,000 to 150,000 clones; more than 40% were detected once. The ten largest clones capture under 20% of the sample.

The CDR3 spans 15 residues, from the cysteine through the phenylalanine. The only DNA kept is the CDR3, 45 bases in frame from the first base. According to the germline V gene (reference sequence), CDR1 reads SGHNT and CDR2 reads YYREEE. V drops 4 bases and J drops 2 bases, leaving 12 bases in between. This clone was observed a handful of times. Its antigen has not been determined. Base-call qualities are not available, and no considerably larger clone is one nucleotide away. The sample's time point label is to be understood as: baseline before oral tofacitinib. Peripheral blood and lesional scalp punch biopsies were obtained from patients with alopecia areata. PBMCs were separated by density centrifugation and stained for CD3, CD4 and CD8, after which CD4+ and CD8+ T cells were sorted on a FACSAria.

The chain couples TRBV5-4 to TRBJ2-2, with the D gene too uncertain to name. The source was CD8+ T cells sorted from blood, collected at week 0. The receptor was derived from a human donor with alopecia areata. The sequenced DNA is TGTGCCAGCAGCCAAGAAACCGATAACACCGGGGAGCTGTTTTTT. Translated, this is CASSQETDNTGELFF.